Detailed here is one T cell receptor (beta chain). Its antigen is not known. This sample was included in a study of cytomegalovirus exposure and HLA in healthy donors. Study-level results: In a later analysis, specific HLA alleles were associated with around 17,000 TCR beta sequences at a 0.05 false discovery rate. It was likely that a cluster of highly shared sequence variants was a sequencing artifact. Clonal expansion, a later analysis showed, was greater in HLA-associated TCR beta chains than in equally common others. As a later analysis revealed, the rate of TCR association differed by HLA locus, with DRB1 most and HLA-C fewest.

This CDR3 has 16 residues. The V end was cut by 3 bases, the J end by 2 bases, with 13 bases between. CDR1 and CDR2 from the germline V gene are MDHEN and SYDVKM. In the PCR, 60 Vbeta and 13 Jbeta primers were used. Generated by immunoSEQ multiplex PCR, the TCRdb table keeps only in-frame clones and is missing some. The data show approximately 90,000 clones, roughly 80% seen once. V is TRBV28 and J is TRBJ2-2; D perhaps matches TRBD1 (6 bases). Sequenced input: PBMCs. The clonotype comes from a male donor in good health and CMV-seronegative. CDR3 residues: CASSLEPGVNTGELFF. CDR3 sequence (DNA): TGTGCCAGCAGTTTGGAACCAGGGGTTAACACCGGGGAGCTGTTTTTT.